Sequencing of this TCR beta chain was carried out in a study of control samples from healthy donors and cancer patients. Clones were read by immunoSEQ multiplex PCR, and TCRdb kept only the in-frame ones, dropping some. The sample records 110,000 or so clones, 70% to 85% being singletons. This clone appeared once. V was clipped by 7 bases and J by 0 bases, with 12 bases between them. Per the germline V gene, CDR1 is LNHDA and CDR2 is SQIVND (reference sequence). The CDR3 extends over 15 amino acids. The chain carries TRBV19 and TRBJ2-2, with D unclear. The sequence derives from a man younger than 30 in good health. Specimen: blood. CDR3 coding DNA: TGTGCCAGTAAAACGGAACCCGCGAACACCGGGGAGCTGTTTTTT. Its translation is CASKTEPANTGELFF.